A selection of T cell receptor beta chains follows, all from one sample in a study of blood T cell repertoires in COVID-19. Using immunoSEQ multiplex PCR, the repertoire was profiled, and TCRdb retains in-frame clones only, with some absent. The data contain about 100,000 clones, roughly 87% of them singletons. The sample taken for sequencing was peripheral blood. These receptors were collected from a young man in a cohort sampled during active COVID-19. Each CDR3 is given with its conserved first and last residue. A D gene is named only where the DNA matches it firmly. Not every row has a clone size; where given, it reads once, few, many or a size class.

CDR3 DNA: TGTGCCAGCAGTGAATCGGGCGGAGGCGGTACGCAGTATTTT; CDR3 protein: CASSESGGGGTQYF; clone size: -; J gene: TRBJ2-3; D gene: -; V gene: TRBV6-1
CDR3 DNA: TGTGCCATCAGCCCGGACAGCTCTAATTCACCCCTCCACTTT; CDR3 protein: CAISPDSSNSPLHF; clone size: many; J gene: TRBJ1-6; D gene: -; V gene: TRBV10-3
CDR3 DNA: TGTGCCAGTAGACAGACCGGACAGTTAAATGAAAAACTGTTTTTT; CDR3 protein: CASRQTGQLNEKLFF; clone size: -; J gene: TRBJ1-4; D gene: -; V gene: TRBV19
CDR3 DNA: TGTGCCAGCACCCACCGGGGGAAGGGTGGGGATTCACCCCTCCACTTT; CDR3 protein: CASTHRGKGGDSPLHF; clone size: few; J gene: TRBJ1-6; D gene: -; V gene: TRBV2
CDR3 DNA: TGCGCCAGCAGCTCGCAGACAGGGGTTTCCTACAATGAGCAGTTCTTC; CDR3 protein: CASSSQTGVSYNEQFF; clone size: once; J gene: TRBJ2-1; D gene: TRBD1; V gene: TRBV5-1
CDR3 DNA: TGTGCCAGTAGCGCGTGGACAGGGCAGGCTTTCTACGAGCAGTACTTC; CDR3 protein: CASSAWTGQAFYEQYF; clone size: -; J gene: TRBJ2-7; D gene: TRBD1; V gene: TRBV19
CDR3 DNA: TGCAGTGCTAGTCGGGGGGGCCGAAGCACAGATACGCAGTATTTT; CDR3 protein: CSASRGGRSTDTQYF; clone size: -; J gene: TRBJ2-3; D gene: TRBD2; V gene: TRBV20-1
CDR3 DNA: TGTGCCAGCAGTACAGACAGGGGGAACTATGGCTACACCTTC; CDR3 protein: CASSTDRGNYGYTF; clone size: -; J gene: TRBJ1-2; D gene: TRBD1; V gene: TRBV25-1
CDR3 DNA: TGCAGCGTTGAAGGACTAGGTAACACAGATACGCAGTATTTT; CDR3 protein: CSVEGLGNTDTQYF; clone size: -; J gene: TRBJ2-3; D gene: -; V gene: TRBV29-1
CDR3 DNA: TGTGCCAGCAGTTTGCCGGACAGCCCAGGTTCTGGAAACACCATATATTTT; CDR3 protein: CASSLPDSPGSGNTIYF; clone size: -; J gene: TRBJ1-3; D gene: -; V gene: TRBV27
CDR3 DNA: TGTGCCAGCATCTCCGGCGGGGCTAGCGGTAAAGAGACCCAGTACTTC; CDR3 protein: CASISGGASGKETQYF; clone size: -; J gene: TRBJ2-5; D gene: TRBD2; V gene: TRBV28
CDR3 DNA: TGTGCCAGCAGTGAAAAAACAGGGGTGCGGGTCTACGAGCAGTACTTC; CDR3 protein: CASSEKTGVRVYEQYF; clone size: -; J gene: TRBJ2-7; D gene: TRBD1; V gene: TRBV25-1
CDR3 DNA: TGTGCCAGCCGGGAGATGTCGAACACCGGGGAGCTGTTTTTT; CDR3 protein: CASREMSNTGELFF; clone size: -; J gene: TRBJ2-2; D gene: -; V gene: TRBV11-2
CDR3 DNA: TGTGCCAGCAGCTTCTCGGGGTGGTCCGGGGAGCTGTTTTTT; CDR3 protein: CASSFSGWSGELFF; clone size: -; J gene: TRBJ2-2; D gene: -; V gene: TRBV5-8
CDR3 DNA: TGTGCCAGCAGCGCCCGTCCGGGTCTCGATTCACCCCTCCACTTT; CDR3 protein: CASSARPGLDSPLHF; clone size: -; J gene: TRBJ1-6; D gene: -; V gene: TRBV7-6
CDR3 DNA: TGCGCCAGCAGCTTACAGGAGCTGAGGGAGCAGTACTTC; CDR3 protein: CASSLQELREQYF; clone size: -; J gene: TRBJ2-7; D gene: -; V gene: TRBV5-1
CDR3 DNA: TGTGCCAGCAGCGTCGGACAGCCCAATAATTCACCCCTCCACTTT; CDR3 protein: CASSVGQPNNSPLHF; clone size: few; J gene: TRBJ1-6; D gene: -; V gene: TRBV7-3
CDR3 DNA: TGTGCCACTTCGGACAGGGAGGTTGAGACCCAGTACTTC; CDR3 protein: CATSDREVETQYF; clone size: -; J gene: TRBJ2-5; D gene: TRBD1; V gene: TRBV6-5
CDR3 DNA: TGTGCCAGTAGTATAGATGTCGGGGGTCAGGGTCAGCCCCAGCATTTT; CDR3 protein: CASSIDVGGQGQPQHF; clone size: -; J gene: TRBJ1-5; D gene: -; V gene: TRBV19
CDR3 DNA: TGTGCCAGCAGTGAAGGAGGGGAAGGCGGCTACACCTTC; CDR3 protein: CASSEGGEGGYTF; clone size: -; J gene: TRBJ1-2; D gene: -; V gene: TRBV6-4
CDR3 DNA: TGTGCCAGCAGTTTATCCAACTTTGTCGGGAACTATGGCTACACCTTC; CDR3 protein: CASSLSNFVGNYGYTF; clone size: -; J gene: TRBJ1-2; D gene: -; V gene: TRBV28
CDR3 DNA: TGTGCCACCCCCCCCCGTACGAGGGGGCAGGGGGATACGCAGTATTTT; CDR3 protein: CATPPRTRGQGDTQYF; clone size: -; J gene: TRBJ2-3; D gene: TRBD1; V gene: TRBV7-2
CDR3 DNA: TGTGCCAGCAGTGGACTAGCTTCAGCCAAAAACATTCAGTACTTC; CDR3 protein: CASSGLASAKNIQYF; clone size: -; J gene: TRBJ2-4; D gene: TRBD2; V gene: TRBV28
CDR3 DNA: TGTGCCAGCAGTTTGGGAGTGGCGGGGACCTACGAGCAGTACTTC; CDR3 protein: CASSLGVAGTYEQYF; clone size: -; J gene: TRBJ2-7; D gene: -; V gene: TRBV28
CDR3 DNA: TGTGCCAGCAGTTACCCTGGACAGGGGGGTGGCTACACCTTC; CDR3 protein: CASSYPGQGGGYTF; clone size: once; J gene: TRBJ1-2; D gene: TRBD1; V gene: TRBV6-6